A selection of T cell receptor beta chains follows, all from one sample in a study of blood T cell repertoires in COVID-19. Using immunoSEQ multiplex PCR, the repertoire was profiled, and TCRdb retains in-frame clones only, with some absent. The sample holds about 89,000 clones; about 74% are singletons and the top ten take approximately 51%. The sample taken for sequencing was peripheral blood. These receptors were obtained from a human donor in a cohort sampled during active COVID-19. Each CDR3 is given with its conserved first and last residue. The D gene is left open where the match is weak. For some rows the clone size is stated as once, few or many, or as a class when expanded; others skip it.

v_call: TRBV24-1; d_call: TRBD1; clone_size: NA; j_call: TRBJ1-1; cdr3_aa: CATSAGQGSDTEAFF; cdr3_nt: TGTGCCACCAGTGCCGGACAGGGGTCGGACACTGAAGCTTTCTTT
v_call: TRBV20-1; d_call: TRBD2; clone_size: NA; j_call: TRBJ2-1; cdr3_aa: CSASLAGGYNEQFF; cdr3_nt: TGCAGTGCTAGTCTAGCGGGAGGGTACAATGAGCAGTTCTTC
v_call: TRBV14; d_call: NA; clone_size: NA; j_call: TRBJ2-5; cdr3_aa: CASSPRGFGTQYF; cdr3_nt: TGTGCCAGCAGCCCCAGGGGTTTCGGGACCCAGTACTTC
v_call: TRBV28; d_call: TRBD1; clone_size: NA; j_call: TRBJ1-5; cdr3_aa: CASSDRGRISNQPQHF; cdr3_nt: TGTGCCAGCAGTGACAGGGGGCGAATTAGCAATCAGCCCCAGCATTTT
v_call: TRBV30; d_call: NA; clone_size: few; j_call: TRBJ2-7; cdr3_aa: CAWRNGQLTYEQYF; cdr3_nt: TGTGCCTGGAGGAACGGACAGTTAACCTACGAGCAGTACTTC
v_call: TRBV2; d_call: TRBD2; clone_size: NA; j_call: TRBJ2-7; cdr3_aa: CASRGGRTGEQYF; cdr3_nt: TGTGCCAGCCGGGGGGGGCGGACTGGGGAGCAGTACTTC
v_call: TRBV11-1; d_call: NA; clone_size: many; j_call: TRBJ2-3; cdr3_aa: CASSLDTYSTDTQYF; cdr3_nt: TGTGCCAGCAGCCTTGACACCTATAGCACAGATACGCAGTATTTT
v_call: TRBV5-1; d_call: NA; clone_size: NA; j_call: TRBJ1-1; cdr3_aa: CASRWQGMNTEAFF; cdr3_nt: TGCGCCAGCAGGTGGCAGGGGATGAACACTGAAGCTTTCTTT
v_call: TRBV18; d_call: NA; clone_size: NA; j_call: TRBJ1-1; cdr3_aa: CASSRTDTEAFF; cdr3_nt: TGTGCCAGCTCACGGACAGACACTGAAGCTTTCTTT
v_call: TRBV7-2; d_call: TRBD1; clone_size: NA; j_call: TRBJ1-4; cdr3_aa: CASRKQGGWEEKLFF; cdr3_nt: TGTGCCAGCAGGAAGCAGGGGGGTTGGGAGGAAAAACTGTTTTTT
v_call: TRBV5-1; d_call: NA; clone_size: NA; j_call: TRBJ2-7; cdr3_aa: CASSRTTGSPNEQYF; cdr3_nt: TGCGCCAGCAGCAGAACGACAGGATCTCCTAACGAGCAGTACTTC
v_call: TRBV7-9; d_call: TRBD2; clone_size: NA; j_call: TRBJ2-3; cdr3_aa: CASSNPGLAGTSTDTQYF; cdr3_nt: TGTGCCAGCAGCAACCCGGGACTAGCGGGAACTAGCACAGATACGCAGTATTTT
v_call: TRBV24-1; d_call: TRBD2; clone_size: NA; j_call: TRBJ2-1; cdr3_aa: CATSDARAGEYNEQFF; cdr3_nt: TGTGCCACCAGTGACGCCCGGGCGGGAGAATACAATGAGCAGTTCTTC
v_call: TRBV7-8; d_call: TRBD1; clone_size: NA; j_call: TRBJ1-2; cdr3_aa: CASSRGQGDGYTF; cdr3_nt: TGTGCCAGCAGCAGGGGACAGGGAGATGGCTACACCTTC
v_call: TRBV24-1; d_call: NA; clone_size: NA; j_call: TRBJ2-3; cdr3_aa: CATSDEGRNTDTQYF; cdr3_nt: TGTGCCACCAGTGATGAGGGCAGGAACACAGATACGCAGTATTTT
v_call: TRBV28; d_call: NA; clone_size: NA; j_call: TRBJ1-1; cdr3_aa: CASSPKTGRQNTEAFF; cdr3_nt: TGTGCCAGCAGTCCAAAGACAGGTAGGCAGAACACTGAAGCTTTCTTT
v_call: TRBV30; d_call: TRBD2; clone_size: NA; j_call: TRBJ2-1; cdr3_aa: CAWSRTSGRYNEQFF; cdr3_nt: TGTGCCTGGAGTCGGACTAGCGGGAGGTACAATGAGCAGTTCTTC
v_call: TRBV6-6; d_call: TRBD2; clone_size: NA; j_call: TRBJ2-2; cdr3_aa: CASSPTSGRITGELFF; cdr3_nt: TGTGCCAGCAGTCCTACTAGCGGGAGGATAACCGGGGAGCTGTTTTTT
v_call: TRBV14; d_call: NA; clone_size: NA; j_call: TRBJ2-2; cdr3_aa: CASSHREAGELFF; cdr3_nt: TGTGCCAGCAGCCATAGGGAGGCCGGGGAGCTGTTTTTT
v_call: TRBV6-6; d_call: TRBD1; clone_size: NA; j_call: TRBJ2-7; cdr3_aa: CASSQTGGLDEQYF; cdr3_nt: TGTGCCAGCAGCCAGACAGGGGGTCTCGACGAGCAGTACTTC
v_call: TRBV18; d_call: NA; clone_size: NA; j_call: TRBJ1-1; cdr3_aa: CASSPDTPNTEAFF; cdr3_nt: TGTGCCAGCTCACCCGACACACCGAACACTGAAGCTTTCTTT
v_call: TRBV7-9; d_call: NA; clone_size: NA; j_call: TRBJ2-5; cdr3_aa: CASSPRTGRLETQYF; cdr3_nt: TGTGCCAGCAGCCCCAGGACCGGGAGATTGGAGACCCAGTACTTC
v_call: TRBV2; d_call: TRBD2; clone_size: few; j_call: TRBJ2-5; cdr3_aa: CASTWRLGTSGQETQYF; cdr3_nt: TGTGCCAGCACCTGGAGGTTAGGGACTAGCGGCCAAGAGACCCAGTACTTC
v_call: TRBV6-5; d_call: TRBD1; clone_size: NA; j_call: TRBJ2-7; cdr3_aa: CASSSRTGTYEQYF; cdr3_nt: TGTGCCAGCAGTTCTAGGACAGGAACCTACGAGCAGTACTTC
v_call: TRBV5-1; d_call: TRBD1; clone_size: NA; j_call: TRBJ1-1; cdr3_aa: CASSPLTGINTEAFF; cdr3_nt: TGCGCCAGCAGCCCGTTGACAGGGATTAACACTGAAGCTTTCTTT